This T cell receptor (beta chain) appears in the sequencing data of a study of blood T cell repertoires in COVID-19. Study at large: Sites in the United States, Italy and Spain provided acute and convalescent COVID-19 samples. In each case, the material was cDNA or gDNA derived from T cells, B-cell-depleted T cells, or PBMCs.

The CDR3 has 17 residues. The V gene's germline CDR1 is LGHNA and CDR2 YSLEER. The J segment lost 6 bases and the V segment lost 2 bases, leaving 12 bases of the junction unmatched. Sequencing used immunoSEQ multiplex PCR; TCRdb keeps in-frame clones, though not all of them. The table records 150,000 or so clones, 60% to 85% of them present only once. Only one count was recorded for this clone. Sequencing used peripheral blood. J is TRBJ2-7 and V is TRBV4-3; TRBD2 aligns across 11 bases. The receptor was derived from a man older than 75 with acute or convalescent COVID-19. This chain's CDR3 is CASSQHWALAGGGEQYF. The DNA of the CDR3 is TGCGCCAGCAGCCAACACTGGGCGCTAGCGGGGGGTGGCGAGCAGTACTTC.